These 8 T cell receptor beta chains share one sample of origin, sequenced in a study of early T cells in non-severe SARS-CoV-2 infection (dated by TCRdb to 2020 to 2023). Library preparation used 5' RACE. The instrument was a NextSeq 500. The public sequencing data were trimmed at Q25 with fastp and processed into clonotypes with MiXCR by TCRdb, which kept only in-frame beta chains. Each entry merges the rows of one CDR3 protein and shows their most common DNA and genes. This sample holds 45,000 to 55,000 distinct CDR3 sequences; more than 9% were observed only once. The ten top clones hold about 9.4% of the sample. Source material: whole blood. These receptors were taken from an adult who was a healthcare worker with PCR-confirmed SARS-CoV-2 infection or an uninfected control (not recorded which).

The table lists this clonotype with a few counts. J is TRBJ1-1 and V is TRBV20-1, with D hard to call. Per germline, CDR1 DFQATT and CDR2 SNEGSKA (reference sequence). V lost 1 base and J 12 bases, leaving 12 bases between the germline ends. The CDR3 has 11 amino acids. CDR3 coding DNA: TGCAGTGCTAGAGGTTATGCCGGAACTTTCTTT. Its translation: CSARGYAGTFF.

This clonotype was detected many times. This chain links TRBV18 with TRBJ2-2; possibly TRBD2 for D (5 bases). This CDR3 contains 15 residues. Germline CDR1 is KGHSH and CDR2 is LQKENI. Trimming removed 5 bases at V and 4 bases at J, with 14 bases between. CDR3 protein: CASSTISGGTGELFF. CDR3 DNA: TGTGCCAGCTCAACAATAAGCGGAGGCACCGGGGAGCTGTTTTTT.

This sequence joins TRBV19 and TRBJ2-5; D may correspond to TRBD1 or TRBD2 (5 bases each). This CDR3 comprises 13 residues. Trimming took off 8 bases at V and 2 bases at J, with 12 bases between the two ends. Germline loops: CDR1 LNHDA, CDR2 SQIVND (reference sequence). CDR3 in amino acids: CASLGPRQETQYF. The CDR3 bases are TGTGCCAGTCTGGGACCCAGGCAAGAGACCCAGTACTTC. Filled out from reference TRBV19 and TRBJ2-5, the complete variable domain reads DGGITQSPKYLFRKEGQNVTLSCEQNLNHDAMYWYRQDPGQGLRLIYYSQIVNDFQKGDIAEGYSVSREKKESFPLTVTSAQKNPTAFYLCASLGPRQETQYFGPGTRLLVL.

This clonotype came up many times. The rearrangement joins TRBV2 to TRBJ2-3; D remains ambiguous. The germline CDR1 and CDR2 sequences are SNHLY and FYNNEI. V shed 1 base and J shed 6 bases, with 14 bases lying between them. The CDR3 length is 15 residues. The CDR3 spells CASSEGWQRTDTQYF. CDR3 DNA: TGTGCCAGCAGTGAAGGTTGGCAGCGAACGGATACGCAGTATTTT.

The chain joins TRBV28 to TRBJ1-2; the D gene is possibly TRBD1 (5 bases). V shed 3 bases and J shed 4 bases, with 9 bases lying between them. This CDR3 spans 13 amino acids. CDR1 and CDR2 from the germline V gene are MDHEN and SYDVKM. The CDR3 DNA follows: TGTGCCAGCAGTTTCCCTCAGGGCTATGGCTACACCTTC. It translates to CASSFPQGYGYTF.

This clonotype showed up just a few times. The chain uses TRBV20-1 and TRBJ1-4; D is perhaps TRBD1 (5 bases). The germline gives CDR1 DFQATT, CDR2 SNEGSKA (reference sequence). V lost 1 base and J lost 10, with 10 bases in between. CDR3 length equals 12 residues. CDR3: CSARAVGGKLFF. DNA for the CDR3: TGCAGTGCTAGAGCGGTGGGGGGAAAACTGTTTTTT.

This clonotype rates as medium-sized. The V gene is TRBV29-1, the J gene TRBJ2-1; maybe TRBD2 (5 bases). In germline, CDR1 is SQVTM, CDR2 ANQGSEA. CDR3 length: 16 amino acids. V was trimmed by 1 base and J by 6 bases, leaving 19 bases between them. The CDR3 DNA reads TGCAGCGTTGAAGGTGAGGGATTCTTCTCGTTCAATGAGCAGTTCTTC. It translates to CSVEGEGFFSFNEQFF.

The V and J genes are TRBV12-3 or TRBV12-4 and TRBJ1-1; D is unclear. V was clipped by 6 bases and J by 5 bases, with 10 bases between them. The CDR3 length is 12 residues. The CDR3 spells CASRLTRTEAFF. CDR3 in DNA: TGTGCCAGCAGGCTTACGAGGACTGAAGCTTTCTTT.